The 21 T cell receptor beta chains in this list originate from one sample, sequenced in a study of shared clonotypes between healthy human individuals (TCRdb year 2020). For the CD8 naive samples, CD45RO-negative cells were positively selected for CCR7, yielding a CD45RA+CCR7+ population from which TemRA cells were excluded. The library was prepared using the immunoSEQ multiplex PCR assay. Here the immuneACCESS table is served through TCRdb, limited to in-frame sequences with V and J called. Missing clones are a known gap in these copies; in checked studies unresolved V genes cover under half, and the rest lacks a known reason. Across this sample there are around 1.9 million clones, with 85% to 95% seen only once. The top ten hold around 1.7% of the sample. The sample was naive CD8+ T cells from PBMCs. The intended sense of this specimen's cell subset or site label: CD45RA+CCR7+. These receptors all stem from a man aged 18 to 29 in good health. Some clones in this sample may be carry-over from other donors' samples.

The chain combines TRBV7-6 with TRBJ2-3; tentative D call: TRBD1 (5 bases). Germline V lookup: CDR1 SGHVS, CDR2 FNYEAQ. CDR3 size: 15 residues. The germline V and J ends were trimmed by 5 bases and 1 base, with 13 bases remaining between them. In DNA form, the CDR3 reads TGTGCCAGCAGCGCACGCAGGGCACGCACAGATACGCAGTATTTT. This translates into CASSARRARTDTQYF.

The rearrangement joins TRBV11-2 to TRBJ1-3; D is possibly TRBD1 (5 bases). The CDR3 has 15 amino acids. The germline CDR1 and CDR2 sequences are SGHAT and FQNNGV. The V end lost 4 bases, the J end lost 0 bases, and 10 bases lay between the germline ends. The CDR3 nucleotides are TGTGCCAGCAGCTCGGGACGGAGCTCTGGAAACACCATATATTTT. It encodes CASSSGRSSGNTIYF.

This chain joins TRBV5-6 and TRBJ2-3; tentative D call: TRBD2 (5 bases). The CDR3 has 18 amino acids. V was shortened by 2 bases and J by 2 bases, with 21 bases between the two germline ends. The germline gives CDR1 SGHDT, CDR2 YYEEEE. DNA of the CDR3: TGTGCCAGCAGCTTCCCAGAGTTCCGGGGTCGGACCACAGATACGCAGTATTTT. It encodes CASSFPEFRGRTTDTQYF.

The chain recombines TRBV9 with TRBJ2-7, with TRBD2 as a possible D gene (6 bases). Germline CDR1 SGDLS, CDR2 YYNGEE. V lost 3 bases and J lost 7, with 20 bases in between. This CDR3 region has 15 residues. CDR3 sequence (DNA): TGTGCCAGCAGCGCGGGGCGGGGCCTCACGCGGGAGCAGTACTTC. Translating it yields CASSAGRGLTREQYF.

The chain links TRBV14 to TRBJ2-7, with unresolved D. Germline CDR1 is SGHDN and CDR2 is FVKESK. CDR3 length: 15 residues. V lost 0 bases, J lost 4 bases, and 13 bases lay in between. The CDR3 here is CASSQDWEWPYEQYF. Here the CDR3 DNA reads TGTGCCAGCAGCCAAGATTGGGAATGGCCATACGAGCAGTACTTC. The full variable domain, its missing parts supplied by reference TRBV14 and TRBJ2-7, is EAGVTQFPSHSVIEKGQTVTLRCDPISGHDNLYWYRRVMGKEIKFLLHFVKESKQDESGMPNNRFLAERTGGTYSTLKVQPAELEDSGVYFCASSQDWEWPYEQYFGPGTRLTVT.

This clone was picked up a small number of times. The chain combines TRBV13 with TRBJ1-5; TRBD1 agrees at 7 bases. The CDR3 length is 13 residues. With 4 bases clipped from V and 5 bases from J, the junction kept 2 bases outside the gene matches. Germline V CDR1 and CDR2: PRHDT, FYEKMQ (reference sequence). The CDR3 is CASSSGGDQPQHF. As DNA, the CDR3 is TGTGCCAGCAGCTCAGGGGGTGATCAGCCCCAGCATTTT.

The J gene is TRBJ1-4, the V gene TRBV10-3; D ambiguous. The CDR3 has 12 residues. CDR1 is ENHRY and CDR2 is SYGVKD in the germline V gene. V was shortened by 4 bases and J by 12 bases, with 12 bases between the two germline ends. CDR3: CAISVAGKELFF. CDR3 in DNA: TGTGCCATCAGTGTCGCCGGAAAGGAACTGTTTTTT.

The chain recombines TRBV19 with TRBJ2-4, with a weak D call TRBD1 (7 bases). Germline loops: CDR1 LNHDA, CDR2 SQIVND (reference sequence). The CDR3 has 12 residues. V dropped 5 bases and J dropped 7 bases, with 9 bases sitting between them. The CDR3 loop is CASSAGQNIQYF. The CDR3 coding sequence is TGTGCCAGTAGTGCGGGACAGAACATTCAGTACTTC.

This chain joins TRBV4-3 and TRBJ2-4; D unclear. V lost 0 bases to trimming and J lost 0 bases, with 12 bases between them. The CDR3 loop spans 17 amino acids. CDR1 LGHNA and CDR2 YSLEER come from the germline V gene. The chain's CDR3 is CASSQDRIGLAKNIQYF. The CDR3 DNA follows: TGCGCCAGCAGCCAAGATCGAATAGGATTAGCCAAAAACATTCAGTACTTC.

The genes are TRBV4-1 and TRBJ2-3; D may match TRBD1 or TRBD2 (5 bases each). Looked up from germline, CDR1 is MGHRA and CDR2 is YSYEKL. The length of the CDR3 is 12 residues. V was cut by 2 bases and J by 10 bases, with 10 bases left in between. The CDR3 loop reads CASSQFGTPQYF. In DNA form, the CDR3 reads TGCGCCAGCAGCCAATTTGGGACGCCGCAGTATTTT.

This chain joins TRBV5-1 and TRBJ1-1; D is ambiguous. This CDR3 is built from 12 residues. Looked up from germline, CDR1 is SGHRS and CDR2 is YFSETQ. The V gene lost 0 bases and the J gene lost 5 bases, with 5 bases spanning the gap. In DNA, the CDR3 is TGCGCCAGCAGCTTGGGCCTTACTGAAGCTTTCTTT. Protein: CASSLGLTEAFF.

CDR3 protein: CASSESLAGWYEQYF. CDR3 sequence (DNA): TGCGCCAGCAGTGAAAGTCTAGCGGGATGGTACGAGCAGTACTTC. J is TRBJ2-7 and V is TRBV10-2; 9 positions agree with TRBD2. Trimming took 3 bases from V and 4 from J; bases not matched to a gene: 7. CDR1 is WSHSY, CDR2 SAAADI, per germline. CDR3 length equals 15 residues.

The chain couples TRBV27 to TRBJ2-1; 13 bases are a match to TRBD2. The CDR3 is 14 amino acids. The ends lost 4 bases at V and 14 bases at J; junction bases unmatched: 8. Germline values: CDR1 MNHEY, CDR2 SMNVEV (reference sequence). CDR3 in DNA: TGTGCCAGCAGTTCCTGGACTAGCGGGAGTCCTGAGTTCTTC. Protein sequence: CASSSWTSGSPEFF.

The chain joins TRBV29-1 to TRBJ2-7; tentatively, D is TRBD1 or TRBD2 (5 bases each). CDR1 and CDR2 from the germline V gene are SQVTM and ANQGSEA. V lost 7 bases to trimming and J lost 6 bases, with 19 bases between them. This CDR3 has 13 residues. The CDR3 reads CSAQRGRAGEQYF. CDR3 DNA: TGCAGCGCCCAAAGGGGCAGGGCGGGCGAGCAGTACTTC.

The V call is TRBV18, the J call TRBJ2-2, with D perhaps TRBD1 (5 bases). The V gene's germline CDR1 is KGHSH and CDR2 LQKENI. Trimming cost V 0 bases and J 9 bases, with 11 bases left between them. CDR3 length equals 14 residues. CDR3 DNA: TGTGCCAGCTCACCACCGTTGGACACGCGGGAGCTGTTTTTT. This codes for CASSPPLDTRELFF. Looking up the rest from reference TRBV18 and TRBJ2-2 gives the full variable domain: NAGVMQNPRHLVRRRGQEARLRCSPMKGHSHVYWYRQLPEEGLKFMVYLQKENIIDESGMPKERFSAEFPKEGPSILRIQQVVRGDSAAYFCASSPPLDTRELFFGEGSRLTVL.

This sequence joins TRBV7-9 and TRBJ1-6; TRBD1 matches 7 bases. The length of the CDR3 is 17 residues. Germline CDR1 SEHNR, CDR2 FQNEAQ (reference sequence). V gave up 5 bases and J gave up 3 bases; unmatched junction bases: 10. The CDR3 nucleotides read TGTGCCAGCAGCGGATACAGGGGTTCCTTCTATAATTCACCCCTCCACTTT. Amino acid sequence: CASSGYRGSFYNSPLHF.

This chain joins TRBV5-6 and TRBJ2-3; tentatively, D is TRBD1 or TRBD2 (5 bases each). The CDR3 is 15 amino acids. The V gene lost 0 bases and the J gene lost 0 bases, with 8 bases spanning the gap. CDR1 is SGHDT, CDR2 YYEEEE, per germline. The CDR3 DNA sequence: TGTGCCAGCAGCTTGGTCGGGGACAGCACAGATACGCAGTATTTT. Translated: CASSLVGDSTDTQYF. The full variable domain, with the rest looked up from reference TRBV5-6 and TRBJ2-3, is DAGVTQSPTHLIKTRGQQVTLRCSPKSGHDTVSWYQQALGQGPQFIFQYYEEEERQRGNFPDRFSGHQFPNYSSELNVNALLLGDSALYLCASSLVGDSTDTQYFGPGTRLTVL.

The chain combines TRBV28 with TRBJ2-3, with 8 bases fitting TRBD2. J was trimmed by 2 bases and V by 3 bases; bases with no gene match: 4. Looked up from germline, CDR1 is MDHEN and CDR2 is SYDVKM. This CDR3 has 15 amino acids. The CDR3: CASSFRLAHTDTQYF. For the CDR3, the DNA is TGTGCCAGCAGTTTCCGACTAGCGCACACAGATACGCAGTATTTT.

The V and J genes are TRBV28 and TRBJ1-5; D is ambiguous. V gave up 4 bases and J gave up 0 bases, with 10 bases separating them. Looked up from germline, CDR1 is MDHEN and CDR2 is SYDVKM. The CDR3 covers 15 residues. The DNA for the CDR3 is TGTGCCAGCAGTTGGACGGGAAATAGCAATCAGCCCCAGCATTTT. This encodes CASSWTGNSNQPQHF.

This clone was seen just once. The V and J genes are TRBV19 and TRBJ1-5; D is ambiguous. There are 14 residues in the CDR3. Germline CDR1 and CDR2: LNHDA and SQIVND (reference sequence). V shed 1 base and J shed 4 bases, with 8 bases lying between them. The CDR3 region has the DNA TGTGCCAGTAGTATAGGCGGTTTTAATCAGCCCCAGCATTTT. Encoded protein: CASSIGGFNQPQHF.

The chain joins TRBV27 to TRBJ1-1; weak D call: TRBD1 (6 bases). This CDR3 contains 13 residues. Per germline, CDR1 MNHEY and CDR2 SMNVEV (reference sequence). V dropped 2 bases and J dropped 11 bases, with 15 bases sitting between them. CDR3 loop: CASSLEGGRNAFF. Written as DNA, the CDR3 is TGTGCCAGCAGTTTAGAGGGGGGTCGTAATGCTTTCTTT.